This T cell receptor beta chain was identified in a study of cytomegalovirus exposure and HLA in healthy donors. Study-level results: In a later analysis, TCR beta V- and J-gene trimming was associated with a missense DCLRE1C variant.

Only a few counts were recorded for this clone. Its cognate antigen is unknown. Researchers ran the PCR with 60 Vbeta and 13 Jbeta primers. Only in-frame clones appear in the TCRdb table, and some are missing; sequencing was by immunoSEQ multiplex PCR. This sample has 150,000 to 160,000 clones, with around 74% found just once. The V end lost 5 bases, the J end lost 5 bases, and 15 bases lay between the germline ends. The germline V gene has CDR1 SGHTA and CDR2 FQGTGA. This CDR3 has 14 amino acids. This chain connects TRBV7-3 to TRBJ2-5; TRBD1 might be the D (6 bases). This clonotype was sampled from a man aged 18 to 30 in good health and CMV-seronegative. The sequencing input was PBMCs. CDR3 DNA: TGTGCCAGCAGCCCAAACCACAGGGCCGAGACCCAGTACTTC. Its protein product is CASSPNHRAETQYF. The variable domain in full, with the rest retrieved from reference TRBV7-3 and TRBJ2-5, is GAGVSQTPSNKVTEKGKYVELRCDPISGHTALYWYRQSLGQGPEFLIYFQGTGAADDSGLPNDRFFAVRPEGSVSTLKIQRTERGDSAVYLCASSPNHRAETQYFGPGTRLLVL.